The 16 T cell receptor beta chains below come from one sample, sequenced in a study of blood T cell repertoires in COVID-19. Data came from immunoSEQ multiplex PCR; TCRdb stores just in-frame clones and leaves some out. The sample has some 200,000 clones, around 87% seen once. Material for sequencing was peripheral blood. Every receptor here comes from an elderly woman in a cohort sampled during active or convalescent COVID-19.

This clone appeared once. The CDR3 DNA reads as TGTGCCACCAGTTCGGGACTGACTAGCGGGAGCTATGAGCAGTTCTTC. Translated: CATSSGLTSGSYEQFF. J is TRBJ2-1 and V is TRBV24-1; 12 bases align to TRBD2. The CDR3 totals 16 residues. Per germline, CDR1 KGHDR and CDR2 SFDVKD. Trimming removed 6 bases from V and 8 bases from J; junction bases left unmatched: 10.

This chain connects TRBV6-5 to TRBJ1-2, with D unclear. CDR1 and CDR2 from the germline V gene are MNHEY and SVGAGI. V lost 7 bases to trimming and J lost 2 bases, with 11 bases between them. The CDR3 consists of 13 residues. Here the CDR3 reads CASNSVVNYGYTF. The CDR3 nucleotides read TGTGCCAGCAACAGTGTGGTAAACTATGGCTACACCTTC.

This rearrangement joins TRBV29-1 to TRBJ1-1, with TRBD1 identical over 9 bases. CDR1 is SQVTM, CDR2 ANQGSEA, per germline. The length of the CDR3 is 13 residues. Germline trimming cut 7 bases from V and 3 bases from J; bases unmatched to any gene: 6. This chain's CDR3 is CSDYRGLDTEAFF. CDR3 coding DNA: TGCAGCGACTACAGGGGGCTGGACACTGAAGCTTTCTTT. The full variable domain, with the rest looked up from reference TRBV29-1 and TRBJ1-1, is SAVISQKPSRDICQRGTSLTIQCQVDSQVTMMFWYRQQPGQSLTLIATANQGSEATYESGFVIDKFPISRPNLTFSTLTVSNMSPEDSSIYLCSDYRGLDTEAFFGQGTRLTVV.

The rearrangement links TRBV18 to TRBJ1-5; 7 nucleotides align to TRBD1. The J segment lost 6 bases and the V segment lost 4 bases, leaving 9 bases of the junction unmatched. Germline V CDR1 and CDR2: KGHSH, LQKENI. The CDR3 has 15 residues. The CDR3 loop is CASSLQGVSGQPQHF. CDR3 bases: TGTGCCAGCTCACTCCAGGGGGTGAGCGGTCAGCCCCAGCATTTT.

This chain links TRBV2 with TRBJ2-7; D is undetermined. CDR1 and CDR2 (germline): SNHLY, FYNNEI. The V end lost 4 bases, the J end lost 5 bases, and 12 bases lay between the germline ends. CDR3 length: 13 amino acids. The CDR3 DNA follows: TGTGCCAGCAGTGCCTTCCCCTACGACGAGCAGTACTTC. It specifies CASSAFPYDEQYF. Based on the CDR3 plus reference TRBV2 and TRBJ2-7, the full variable domain is EPEVTQTPSHQVTQMGQEVILRCVPISNHLYFYWYRQILGQKVEFLVSFYNNEISEKSEIFDDQFSVERPDGSNFTLKIRSTKLEDSAMYFCASSAFPYDEQYFGPGTRLTVT.

This chain links TRBV2 with TRBJ1-5, with 10 bases lining up with TRBD1. CDR3 length: 17 amino acids. With 7 bases clipped from V and 0 bases from J, the junction kept 9 bases outside the gene matches. CDR1 SNHLY and CDR2 FYNNEI come from the germline V gene. CDR3 in DNA: TGTGCCAGCATCCCGGGACAGGGGACGTATAGCAATCAGCCCCAGCATTTT. Residues: CASIPGQGTYSNQPQHF.

J is TRBJ2-1 and V is TRBV7-9, with 9 nucleotides matching TRBD2. The CDR3 contains 13 residues. V lost 6 bases and J lost 6; bases outside the gene matches: 3. Per the germline V gene, CDR1 is SEHNR and CDR2 is FQNEAQ (reference sequence). The CDR3 DNA sequence: TGTGCCAGCAGGCCGCGGGGGGGCAATGAGCAGTTCTTC. Protein sequence: CASRPRGGNEQFF. Drawing the rest from reference TRBV7-9 and TRBJ2-1, the complete variable domain is DTGVSQNPRHKITKRGQNVTFRCDPISEHNRLYWYRQTLGQGPEFLTYFQNEAQLEKSRLLSDRFSAERPKGSFSTLEIQRTEQGDSAMYLCASRPRGGNEQFFGPGTRLTVL.

CDR3 bases: TGTGCCAGCAGTTACGTCGGGGGGGCCGGCGACAAGTTCTTC. It is translated as CASSYVGGAGDKFF. The chain has TRBV6-2 or TRBV6-3 and TRBJ2-1; 8 bases are shared with TRBD2. Per the germline V gene, CDR1 is MNHEY and CDR2 is SVGEGT. V shed 2 bases and J 14 bases; nucleotides not matched to a gene: 11. The CDR3 is 14 residues long.

In its sample, this clone was seen a few times. The chain uses TRBV5-1 and TRBJ2-7; the D gene is possibly TRBD2 (6 bases). V lost 2 bases, J lost 4 bases, and 13 bases lay in between. The CDR3 extends over 14 amino acids. Germline lookup yields CDR1 SGHRS and CDR2 YFSETQ. The CDR3 reads CASSFGGARYEQYF. In DNA form, the CDR3 reads TGCGCCAGCAGCTTCGGGGGAGCGCGGTACGAGCAGTACTTC.

V and J are TRBV5-1 and TRBJ1-3; D is unclear. Germline CDR1 reads SGHRS; CDR2 reads YFSETQ. Trimming removed 4 bases from V and 0 bases from J, with 8 bases in between. The CDR3 loop spans 14 amino acids. The CDR3 loop reads CASSGGSSGNTIYF. The CDR3, as DNA: TGCGCCAGCAGCGGCGGGAGCTCTGGAAACACCATATATTTT.

This clone was counted a few times. A read error may produce the germline difference seen at one junction end. This sequence joins TRBV28 and TRBJ2-7, with 12 bases matching TRBD2. This CDR3 comprises 14 residues. From germline, CDR1 is MDHEN and CDR2 SYDVKM. This CDR3 is CASSLYQGLAGPHF. The CDR3 bases are TGTGCCAGCAGTTTATACCAGGGACTAGCGGGCCCCCACTTC. The full variable domain, its missing parts supplied by reference TRBV28 and TRBJ2-7, is DVKVTQSSRYLVKRTGEKVFLECVQDMDHENMFWYRQDPGLGLRLIYFSYDVKMKEKGDIPEGYSVSREKKERFSLILESASTNQTSMYLCASSLYQGLAGPHFGPGTRLTVT.

This chain uses TRBV7-2 with TRBJ2-5; 11 bases are a match to TRBD2. CDR3 size: 16 residues. Unmatched junction bases numbered 6, after V lost 6 bases and J lost 0 bases. In germline, CDR1 is SGHTA, CDR2 FQGNSA. DNA for the CDR3: TGTGCCAGCAGGGCACTAGCGGGGGCGTACCAAGAGACCCAGTACTTC. It is translated as CASRALAGAYQETQYF.

J is TRBJ2-2 and V is TRBV4-2, with 13 bases fitting TRBD2. Trimming cost V 6 bases and J 0 bases; bases outside gene matches: 4. CDR3 size: 17 residues. In germline, CDR1 is LGHNA, CDR2 YNFKEQ. The CDR3: CASSFGLAGANTGELFF. CDR3 bases: TGTGCCAGCAGTTTCGGACTAGCGGGAGCGAACACCGGGGAGCTGTTTTTT.

About this clone itself: Other nucleotide sequences in the sample specify the same CDR3. The genes are TRBV29-1 and TRBJ1-2, with D tentatively TRBD1 (6 bases). The CDR3 is 13 residues long. Germline CDR1 SQVTM, CDR2 ANQGSEA. The CDR3 DNA follows: TGCCGCGGCGGGGGCGGGGGGGCGTATGGCTACACCTTC. Residues: CRGGGGGAYGYTF.

The J gene is TRBJ1-5, the V gene TRBV30, with D uncertain. V shed 2 bases and J shed 7 bases, with 15 bases lying between them. Germline assignment: CDR1 GTSNPN and CDR2 SVGIG (reference sequence). This CDR3 is built from 14 residues. Here the CDR3 DNA reads TGTGCCTGGAGTCGAGGGCCGGGGAAACAGCCCCAGCATTTT. This translates into CAWSRGPGKQPQHF.

CDR3: CAISAGRGTNNEQFF. CDR3 sequence (DNA): TGTGCCATCAGTGCGGGCAGGGGGACGAACAATGAGCAGTTCTTC. V is TRBV10-3 and J is TRBJ2-1; 7 bases are shared with TRBD1. Trimming at V came to 4 bases and at J to 5 bases, leaving 8 bases not matched to a gene. The CDR3 length is 15 residues. The germline CDR1 and CDR2 sequences are ENHRY and SYGVKD.